This TCR beta chain was obtained from a study of T cell responses to AZD1222 COVID-19 vaccine. TCRdb keeps only in-frame clones here, not all; method: immunoSEQ multiplex PCR. Of roughly 140,000 clones in the sample, more than 75% are singletons; the top ten hold around 3%. Study-level results: Clonal diversity was possibly underestimated, and white British individuals and females predominated among donors. When two AZD1222 doses had been given, Spike-specific TCR breadth and depth rose. Among AZD1222 vaccinees, only 5 to 7 were seropositive at baseline. Unmutated variant regions reportedly attract nearly half of all spike-specific TCRs.

This CDR3 spans 16 amino acids. V shed 4 bases, J shed 0 bases, and the junction held 4 bases outside the gene matches. CDR1 SGHRS and CDR2 YFSETQ come from the germline V gene. On this clone: The antigen is undetermined.

The sample in question was peripheral blood, obtained 28 days after the second AZD1222 dose. The J gene is TRBJ2-6, the V gene TRBV5-1; 7 bases align to TRBD2. This TCR was recovered from an adult who received the AZD1222 COVID-19 vaccine. CDR3 residues: CASSTGGYSGANVLTF. CDR3 sequence (DNA): TGCGCCAGCAGCACGGGGGGATACTCTGGGGCCAACGTCCTGACTTTC.